This paragraph reports one T cell receptor (beta chain). Its antigen is as yet unknown. Random-hexamer reverse transcription was applied to about 0.45 to 1 ug RNA. Amplification of TCR beta CDR3 used immunoSEQ multiplex PCR across 54 Vbeta and 13 Jbeta. TCRdb re-called the immunoSEQ multiplex PCR reads with MiXCR, one entry per CDR3 protein. The profile shows around 200,000 distinct CDR3 sequences, around 95% of them singletons. The CDR3 length is 14 residues. V lost 6 bases, J lost 8 bases, and 9 bases stayed unmatched. This specimen belongs to a study of CD8 T cells in Susac syndrome. General study points: TCR sequencing and HLA analysis covered a relatively small number of individuals.

The sequence came from a human donor with multiple sclerosis. The rearrangement uses TRBV12-3 or TRBV12-4 and TRBJ1-4; 7 bases map to TRBD1. The sequenced sample consisted of CD4+ T cells from PBMCs. The CDR3 sequence is CASSLQGTEEKLFF. In DNA, the CDR3 is TGTGCCAGCAGCCTACAGGGGACAGAAGAAAAACTGTTTTTT.